Below, one TCR beta chain is given with its context. Its binding antigen is unknown. Base qualities are not provided; no much larger clone lies one nucleotide away. In the paper's terms, the treatment or condition label means: in vitro stimulation with specific CMV peptide epitopes to enrich CMV-specific T cells. This record belongs to a study of T cell repertoires in cytomegalovirus infection (dated 2019 in TCRdb). Turning to the overall study: Peptide stimulations targeted recently identified HLA-C-restricted CMV epitopes, whose presentation resists viral immunomodulation, together with well-studied HLA-B-restricted epitopes. The HLA type of each donor mattered for the analysis, because public TCR beta signatures pointed to carriage of CMV infection along with the matching HLA type. The paper as a whole reports these results and caveats: The ex vivo response was dominated by HLA-C-restricted CMV-specific TCR beta clonotypes, which also provided the single most frequent clonotype in two of eight donors. Cumulative frequency of public TCR beta family members discriminated carriers of CMV infection plus the relevant HLA type in this cohort and an independent 352-donor cohort.

The listed sequencing device is Illumina HiSeq 1500. In-frame beta chains were kept once TCRdb had trimmed the public reads at Q25 with fastp and called clones with MiXCR. Rows matching on CDR3 protein sequence are summarized as one entry with the most common DNA and genes. The sample contains roughly 310,000 distinct CDR3 sequences, under 35% of them found a single time. Clones ranked in the top ten supply over 15% of the sample. The junction shows trimming of 0 bases on V and 0 bases on J, and the gene matches do not reach 8 bases of it. Taken from cysteine to phenylalanine, the CDR3 has 18 residues. Only the CDR3 region is kept as DNA, spanning 54 bases read in frame from base 1. CDR1 SGHNT and CDR2 YYREEE were looked up in the germline V gene (reference sequence).

The sequence was obtained from a human donor in good health (CMV status not recorded). Some clones in this sample may be carry-over from other donors' samples. The material was cultured PBMCs, obtained from culture after CMV antigen stimulation. The sequence is built from TRBV5-4 and TRBJ1-4, and 7 junction bases match TRBD1. The nucleotide sequence is given as TGTGCCAGCAGCTTGGGACGACAGGGAGGCGCAACTAATGAAAAACTGTTTTTT. Translated, it reads CASSLGRQGGATNEKLFF.